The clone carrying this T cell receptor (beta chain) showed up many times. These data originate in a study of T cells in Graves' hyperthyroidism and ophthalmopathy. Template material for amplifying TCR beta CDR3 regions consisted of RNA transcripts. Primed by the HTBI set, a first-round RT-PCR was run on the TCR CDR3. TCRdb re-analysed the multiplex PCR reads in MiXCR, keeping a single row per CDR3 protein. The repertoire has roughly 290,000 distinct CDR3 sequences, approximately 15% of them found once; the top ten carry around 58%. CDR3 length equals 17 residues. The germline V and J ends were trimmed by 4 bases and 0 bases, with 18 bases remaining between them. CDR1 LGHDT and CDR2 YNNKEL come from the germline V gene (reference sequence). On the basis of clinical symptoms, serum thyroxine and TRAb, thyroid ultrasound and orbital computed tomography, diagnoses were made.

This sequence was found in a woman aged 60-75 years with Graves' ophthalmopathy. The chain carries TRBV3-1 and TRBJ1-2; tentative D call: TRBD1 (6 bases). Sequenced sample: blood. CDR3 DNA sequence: TGTGCCAGCAGCCGCCGCCCCGGGGGGCTCGCTAACTATGGCTACACCTTC. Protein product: CASSRRPGGLANYGYTF.